A single sample gave rise to the 16 T cell receptor beta chains below, sequenced in a study of cytotoxic CD8 clonotypes in ibrutinib-treated CLL. Assay: immunoSEQ multiplex PCR; the TCRdb copy retains only in-frame clones and omits some. This sample yields more than 200,000 clones, of which about three quarters are seen a single time; around 5.9% belongs to the top ten. The source material was PBMCs, sampled after 12 months of ibrutinib treatment. All receptors come from a human donor with chronic lymphocytic leukemia.

The chain couples TRBV7-2 to TRBJ2-3, with D possibly being TRBD2 (6 bases). The CDR3 runs to 15 residues. V was clipped by 5 bases and J by 0 bases, with 12 bases between them. CDR1 SGHTA and CDR2 FQGNSA come from the germline V gene. CDR3 DNA: TGTGCCAGCAGCCGTAGCGGTTATAGCACAGATACGCAGTATTTT. It encodes CASSRSGYSTDTQYF.

The sample holds many counts of this clone. The chain combines TRBV30 with TRBJ1-2; no firm D call. Germline V gives CDR1 GTSNPN, CDR2 SVGIG (reference sequence). V was cut by 8 bases and J by 3 bases, with 10 bases left in between. This CDR3 has 11 amino acids. As DNA, the CDR3 is TGTGCCGGTGACGGACACTATGGCTACACCTTC. Protein product: CAGDGHYGYTF.

The rearrangement uses TRBV30 and TRBJ2-7; TRBD1 matches at 7 bases. Per the germline V gene, CDR1 is GTSNPN and CDR2 is SVGIG (reference sequence). This CDR3 is 12 amino acids long. V shed 2 bases and J 8 bases; nucleotides not matched to a gene: 6. CDR3 sequence (DNA): TGTGCCTGGAGTTCCGGGACAGCCAAGCAGTACTTC. Amino acid sequence: CAWSSGTAKQYF.

CDR3: CASSLDRAASGMNEQFF. Written as DNA, the CDR3 is TGTGCCAGCAGCTTAGATCGAGCGGCTAGCGGTATGAATGAGCAGTTCTTC. This chain uses TRBV7-2 with TRBJ2-1; TRBD2 matches 7 bases. V trimming: 1 base; J trimming: 7 bases; junction bases outside the gene matches: 13. CDR1 is SGHTA, CDR2 FQGNSA, per germline. This CDR3 comprises 17 residues. Supplemented by reference TRBV7-2 and TRBJ2-1, the full variable domain reads GAGVSQSPSNKVTEKGKDVELRCDPISGHTALYWYRQSLGQGLEFLIYFQGNSAPDKSGLPSDRFSAERTGGSVSTLTIQRTQQEDSAVYLCASSLDRAASGMNEQFFGPGTRLTVL.

This chain links TRBV4-3 with TRBJ2-5; TRBD1 aligns across 8 bases. The V gene end was trimmed by 4 bases and the J gene end by 1 base; junction bases not matched to a gene: 5. The CDR3 loop spans 15 amino acids. Germline loops: CDR1 LGHNA, CDR2 YSLEER. CDR3 sequence: CASSLGDRRQETQYF. CDR3 DNA: TGCGCCAGCAGCCTTGGGGACAGGCGCCAAGAGACCCAGTACTTC.

The chain employs TRBV7-2 and TRBJ2-5; D is unresolved. V lost 0 bases and J 2 bases, leaving 4 bases between the germline ends. Germline-derived CDR1 and CDR2 are SGHTA and FQGNSA. This CDR3 has 13 amino acids. The CDR3 sequence is CASSLARQETQYF. CDR3 DNA sequence: TGTGCCAGCAGCTTAGCCCGTCAAGAGACCCAGTACTTC.

CDR3 residues: CAASRGESQPQHF. Written as DNA, the CDR3 is TGTGCCGCCAGCAGGGGGGAGAGTCAGCCCCAGCATTTT. The V and J genes are TRBV19 and TRBJ1-5; 7 bases agree with TRBD1. Germline CDR1 is LNHDA and CDR2 is SQIVND (reference sequence). V shed 11 bases, J shed 6 bases, and the junction held 10 bases outside the gene matches. This CDR3 comprises 13 residues. The full variable domain, completed using reference TRBV19 and TRBJ1-5, is DGGITQSPKYLFRKEGQNVTLSCEQNLNHDAMYWYRQDPGQGLRLIYYSQIVNDFQKGDIAEGYSVSREKKESFPLTVTSAQKNPTAFYLCAASRGESQPQHFGDGTRLSIL.

This clone was observed a few times. This chain links TRBV4-2 with TRBJ2-7; D perhaps matches TRBD2 (6 bases). The germline gives CDR1 LGHNA, CDR2 YNFKEQ. With 4 bases removed from V and 5 bases from J, the gap between germline ends came to 12 bases. The CDR3 is 13 residues long. For the CDR3, the DNA is TGTGCCAGCAGCCGAGACCCTAGCGACGAGCAGTACTTC. Translation: CASSRDPSDEQYF.

This rearrangement joins TRBV6-6 to TRBJ2-1, with D uncertain. The CDR3 loop spans 13 amino acids. Germline CDR1 MNHNY, CDR2 SVGAGI (reference sequence). V lost 7 bases and J 2 bases, leaving 9 bases between the germline ends. CDR3 protein: CASTAEPYNEQFF. CDR3 coding DNA: TGTGCCAGCACGGCGGAGCCCTACAATGAGCAGTTCTTC.

This chain uses TRBV7-8 with TRBJ2-5; no firm D call. From germline, CDR1 is SGHVS and CDR2 FQNEAQ. V was trimmed by 1 base and J by 7 bases, leaving 19 bases between them. This CDR3 comprises 16 residues. CDR3 sequence: CASSLGSDGPARTQYF. In nucleotides, the CDR3 is TGTGCCAGCAGCTTAGGCTCCGACGGCCCCGCGCGGACCCAGTACTTC. The complete variable domain, with remaining parts taken from reference TRBV7-8 and TRBJ2-5, reads GAGVSQSPRYKVAKRGQDVALRCDPISGHVSLFWYQQALGQGPEFLTYFQNEAQLDKSGLPSDRFFAERPEGSVSTLKIQRTQQEDSAVYLCASSLGSDGPARTQYFGPGTRLLVL.

In nucleotides, the CDR3 is TGTGCCTGGAGTGCACGGACAGGAGTGAACACTGAAGCTTTCTTT. It specifies CAWSARTGVNTEAFF. The genes are TRBV30 and TRBJ1-1; the match to TRBD1 covers 7 bases. Germline CDR1 is GTSNPN and CDR2 is SVGIG (reference sequence). With 1 base clipped from V and 0 bases from J, the junction kept 5 bases outside the gene matches. The CDR3 consists of 15 residues. Filled out from reference TRBV30 and TRBJ1-1, the complete variable domain reads SQTIHQWPATLVQPVGSPLSLECTVEGTSNPNLYWYRQAAGRGLQLLFYSVGIGQISSEVPQNLSASRPQDRQFILSSKKLLLSDSGFYLCAWSARTGVNTEAFFGQGTRLTVV.

This clone was seen only a few times. The chain couples TRBV30 to TRBJ2-1; 7 positions agree with TRBD2. Germline V gives CDR1 GTSNPN, CDR2 SVGIG (reference sequence). The length of the CDR3 is 12 residues. The CDR3 DNA sequence: TGTGCGTCGGGACTAACTCAGAATGAGCAGTTCTTC. Translation gives CASGLTQNEQFF. Together with reference TRBV30 and TRBJ2-1, the CDR3 gives the full variable domain: SQTIHQWPATLVQPVGSPLSLECTVEGTSNPNLYWYRQAAGRGLQLLFYSVGIGQISSEVPQNLSASRPQDRQFILSSKKLLLSDSGFYLCASGLTQNEQFFGPGTRLTVL.

The V call is TRBV6-1, the J call TRBJ1-5; 7 bases agree with TRBD1. CDR1 is MNHNS and CDR2 is SASEGT in the germline V gene. Trimming took 8 bases from V and 4 from J; bases not matched to a gene: 5. The CDR3 is 13 residues long. The CDR3 region is CASEGAKNQPQHF. CDR3 bases: TGTGCCAGCGAGGGGGCAAAGAATCAGCCCCAGCATTTT.

A single count supports this clone. The chain uses TRBV5-6 and TRBJ1-2; 12 bases agree with TRBD1. J lost 7 bases, V lost 0 bases, and 10 bases had no gene match. Germline lookup yields CDR1 SGHDT and CDR2 YYEEEE. CDR3 length: 17 amino acids. CDR3 nucleotide sequence: TGTGCCAGCAGCTTGGGACCGGGACAGGGGGCAGATACTGGCTACACCTTC. The encoded protein is CASSLGPGQGADTGYTF. Combining the CDR3 with reference TRBV5-6 and TRBJ1-2 gives the whole variable domain DAGVTQSPTHLIKTRGQQVTLRCSPKSGHDTVSWYQQALGQGPQFIFQYYEEEERQRGNFPDRFSGHQFPNYSSELNVNALLLGDSALYLCASSLGPGQGADTGYTFGSGTRLTVV.

This clone was found a few times. The chain uses TRBV7-2 and TRBJ1-1; unclear D gene. Trimming left V 1 base short and J 3 bases short, with 6 bases between. Germline V gene sequence: CDR1 SGHTA, CDR2 FQGNSA. The CDR3 spans 13 residues. The CDR3, as DNA: TGTGCCAGCAGCTTAGTCCAGGACACTGAAGCTTTCTTT. Its translation: CASSLVQDTEAFF.

The V call is TRBV11-2, the J call TRBJ2-7; TRBD1 aligns across 8 bases. The CDR3 length is 13 residues. Germline V gene sequence: CDR1 SGHAT, CDR2 FQNNGV. The V gene end was trimmed by 4 bases and the J gene end by 4 bases; junction bases not matched to a gene: 3. This CDR3 reads CASSSTGVYEQYF. CDR3 coding DNA: TGTGCCAGCAGCTCGACAGGGGTTTACGAGCAGTACTTC.